The text below deals with one TCR beta chain. Its specificity is unknown. The CDR3 sequence is 15 residues long. The J segment lost 7 bases and the V segment lost 5 bases, leaving 11 bases of the junction unmatched. The V gene's germline CDR1 is WSHSY and CDR2 SAAADI. The data stem from a study of blood T cells in healthy people across ages. Study summary: Template switching captured about one barcoded beta molecule per two T cells.

For the second PCR, which ran for about 7 to 11 cycles, a sample-barcoded 5' primer and a J-beta primer mix were used. Each CDR3 protein gets one entry after TCRdb re-called the 5' RACE reads with MiXCR. The sample holds about 1.6 million distinct CDR3 sequences, about 31% seen once. Whole-study results and caveats: No conclusive comparison of naive versus antigen-experienced cells was possible with unsorted PBMCs. Nothing was known about donor CMV status, and this possibly confounded expanded clonotype changes.

Specimen: blood. This clonotype was sampled from a woman aged 30 to 39 in good health. The chain has TRBV10-2 and TRBJ2-1, with TRBD2 identical over 7 bases. CDR3 residues: CASSRTRGAGNEQFF. The DNA for the CDR3 is TGCGCCAGCAGTCGGACCCGAGGAGCGGGGAATGAGCAGTTCTTC.